A selection of T cell receptor beta chains follows, all from one sample in a study of early T cells in non-severe SARS-CoV-2 infection. TCRdb re-analysed the 5' RACE reads in MiXCR, keeping a single row per CDR3 protein. In the table there are some 40,000 distinct CDR3 sequences, 12% of which are singletons. What was sequenced was whole blood. The receptors originated from an adult who was a healthcare worker with PCR-confirmed SARS-CoV-2 infection or an uninfected control (not recorded which). Each CDR3 is given with its conserved first and last residue. Fields, in order: clone size, J gene, D gene, V gene, CDR3 protein, CDR3 DNA. D genes are given only for firm matches. The size field is filled for only some rows; it gives once, few, many or a size class.

abundance: many
j_gene: TRBJ1-2
d_gene: TRBD1
v_gene: TRBV5-6
CDR3aa: CASSLDRGSGYTF
CDR3nt: TGTGCCAGCAGCTTGGACAGGGGTTCTGGCTACACCTTC

abundance: -
j_gene: TRBJ1-2
d_gene: -
v_gene: TRBV20-1
CDR3aa: CSARVGVGYTF
CDR3nt: TGCAGTGCTAGAGTGGGCGTTGGCTACACCTTC

abundance: once
j_gene: TRBJ1-6
d_gene: TRBD1
v_gene: TRBV7-2
CDR3aa: CASSRTGVNSPLHF
CDR3nt: TGTGCCAGCAGCCGGACAGGGGTCAATTCACCCCTCCACTTT

abundance: many
j_gene: TRBJ2-5
d_gene: TRBD2
v_gene: TRBV10-3
CDR3aa: CAISEVAGGPRETQYF
CDR3nt: TGTGCCATCAGTGAAGTAGCGGGAGGTCCCCGAGAGACCCAGTACTTC

abundance: -
j_gene: TRBJ2-1
d_gene: -
v_gene: TRBV6-2/TRBV6-3
CDR3aa: CASSPASVQGGSEQFF
CDR3nt: TGTGCCAGCAGTCCGGCATCCGTACAGGGCGGTAGTGAGCAGTTCTTC

abundance: many
j_gene: TRBJ1-3
d_gene: TRBD1
v_gene: TRBV7-6
CDR3aa: CASSLGGTGVSGNTIYF
CDR3nt: TGTGCCAGCAGCTTAGGCGGGACAGGGGTCTCTGGAAACACCATATATTTT

abundance: many
j_gene: TRBJ2-7
d_gene: -
v_gene: TRBV4-3
CDR3aa: CASSHARGARENEQYF
CDR3nt: TGCGCCAGCAGCCATGCCCGAGGGGCTAGAGAGAACGAGCAGTACTTC

abundance: many
j_gene: TRBJ2-2
d_gene: -
v_gene: TRBV6-6
CDR3aa: CASSYSSVRDTGELFF
CDR3nt: TGTGCCAGCAGTTACTCGAGTGTTAGGGACACCGGGGAGCTGTTTTTT

abundance: -
j_gene: TRBJ2-3
d_gene: TRBD2
v_gene: TRBV7-2
CDR3aa: CASSSGGVTDTQYF
CDR3nt: TGTGCCAGCAGCTCCGGGGGGGTCACAGATACGCAGTATTTT

abundance: few
j_gene: TRBJ2-1
d_gene: -
v_gene: TRBV7-9
CDR3aa: CASSLGRYNEQFF
CDR3nt: TGTGCCAGCAGCTTAGGACGGTACAATGAGCAGTTCTTC

abundance: few
j_gene: TRBJ2-1
d_gene: -
v_gene: TRBV11-2
CDR3aa: CASSSGTDHINEQFF
CDR3nt: TGTGCCAGCAGCTCCGGGACTGACCACATAAATGAGCAGTTCTTC

abundance: -
j_gene: TRBJ1-1
d_gene: -
v_gene: TRBV27
CDR3aa: CASRPLARNRATEAFF
CDR3nt: TGTGCCAGCAGACCCCTAGCCCGTAACAGGGCCACTGAAGCTTTCTTT

abundance: -
j_gene: TRBJ2-3
d_gene: TRBD2
v_gene: TRBV4-1
CDR3aa: CASSHSGDTDTQYF
CDR3nt: TGCGCCAGCAGCCACAGCGGGGACACAGATACGCAGTATTTT

abundance: few
j_gene: TRBJ1-5
d_gene: TRBD1
v_gene: TRBV19
CDR3aa: CASSMKTGGAQPQHF
CDR3nt: TGTGCCAGTAGTATGAAAACAGGGGGCGCTCAGCCCCAGCATTTT

abundance: many
j_gene: TRBJ1-4
d_gene: -
v_gene: TRBV7-9
CDR3aa: CASSLGSPDEKLFF
CDR3nt: TGTGCCAGCAGCTTGGGTAGTCCGGATGAAAAACTGTTTTTT

abundance: few
j_gene: TRBJ2-3
d_gene: TRBD2
v_gene: TRBV20-1
CDR3aa: CSARVTSGITDTQYF
CDR3nt: TGCAGTGCTAGAGTTACTAGCGGAATCACAGATACGCAGTATTTT

abundance: many
j_gene: TRBJ2-1
d_gene: -
v_gene: TRBV6-2/TRBV6-3
CDR3aa: CASSETTAYNEQFF
CDR3nt: TGTGCCAGCAGCGAGACTACAGCCTACAATGAGCAGTTCTTC

abundance: -
j_gene: TRBJ2-7
d_gene: TRBD2
v_gene: TRBV5-1
CDR3aa: CASSSGLAPAYEQYF
CDR3nt: TGCGCCAGCAGCTCGGGACTAGCGCCTGCCTACGAGCAGTACTTC

abundance: -
j_gene: TRBJ2-5
d_gene: -
v_gene: TRBV6-2/TRBV6-3
CDR3aa: CASSTGSTQYF
CDR3nt: TGTGCCAGCAGTACAGGGTCGACCCAGTACTTC

abundance: many
j_gene: TRBJ2-7
d_gene: TRBD1
v_gene: TRBV6-6
CDR3aa: CASNYDRVGEQYF
CDR3nt: TGTGCCAGCAACTATGACAGGGTCGGCGAGCAGTACTTC

abundance: many
j_gene: TRBJ1-2
d_gene: TRBD1
v_gene: TRBV28
CDR3aa: CASRRQGPYGYTF
CDR3nt: TGTGCCAGCAGGAGACAGGGCCCTTATGGCTACACCTTC

abundance: few
j_gene: TRBJ1-2
d_gene: -
v_gene: TRBV20-1
CDR3aa: CSATGGHAGDYGYTF
CDR3nt: TGCAGTGCTACGGGGGGCCACGCGGGAGACTATGGCTACACCTTC

abundance: few
j_gene: TRBJ2-1
d_gene: -
v_gene: TRBV11-2
CDR3aa: CASSAGSRPQRQFF
CDR3nt: TGTGCCAGCAGCGCCGGGTCGAGACCCCAGCGGCAGTTCTTC

abundance: many
j_gene: TRBJ1-5
d_gene: -
v_gene: TRBV24-1
CDR3aa: CATSDAYQPQHF
CDR3nt: TGTGCCACCAGTGATGCCTATCAGCCCCAGCATTTT

abundance: -
j_gene: TRBJ2-1
d_gene: -
v_gene: TRBV5-1
CDR3aa: CASSLDRDLLNEQFF
CDR3nt: TGCGCCAGCAGCTTGGACAGGGACTTACTAAATGAGCAGTTCTTC

abundance: -
j_gene: TRBJ2-3
d_gene: TRBD2
v_gene: TRBV27
CDR3aa: CASSHLAGGQGDTQYF
CDR3nt: TGTGCCAGCAGTCACCTAGCGGGGGGGCAGGGAGATACGCAGTATTTT

abundance: few
j_gene: TRBJ2-6
d_gene: -
v_gene: TRBV12-3/TRBV12-4
CDR3aa: CASSYRPGANVLTF
CDR3nt: TGTGCCAGCAGTTATCGACCTGGGGCCAACGTCCTGACTTTC

abundance: few
j_gene: TRBJ2-4
d_gene: -
v_gene: TRBV6-2/TRBV6-3
CDR3aa: CASSYGVAGNIQYF
CDR3nt: TGTGCCAGCAGTTACGGCGTGGCCGGAAACATTCAGTACTTC

abundance: many
j_gene: TRBJ2-1
d_gene: -
v_gene: TRBV20-1
CDR3aa: CSAWETGTREQFF
CDR3nt: TGCAGTGCTTGGGAGACAGGGACTCGCGAGCAGTTCTTC

abundance: many
j_gene: TRBJ2-3
d_gene: -
v_gene: TRBV5-1
CDR3aa: CASSFGTQGADTQYF
CDR3nt: TGCGCCAGCAGCTTTGGGACTCAGGGGGCAGATACGCAGTATTTT

abundance: many
j_gene: TRBJ2-3
d_gene: -
v_gene: TRBV20-1
CDR3aa: CSANGGEDTQYF
CDR3nt: TGCAGTGCTAACGGAGGGGAAGATACGCAGTATTTT

abundance: -
j_gene: TRBJ2-7
d_gene: TRBD1
v_gene: TRBV28
CDR3aa: CASSLTGSLYEQYF
CDR3nt: TGTGCCAGCAGTTTGACAGGGAGCCTCTACGAGCAGTACTTC

abundance: -
j_gene: TRBJ1-4
d_gene: -
v_gene: TRBV7-2
CDR3aa: CASSLTGSPTNEKLFF
CDR3nt: TGTGCCAGCAGCTTGACAGGTTCACCAACTAATGAAAAACTGTTTTTT

abundance: many
j_gene: TRBJ2-7
d_gene: -
v_gene: TRBV11-1
CDR3aa: CASSPLATYEQYF
CDR3nt: TGTGCCAGCAGCCCCCTAGCGACCTACGAGCAGTACTTC

abundance: many
j_gene: TRBJ1-4
d_gene: -
v_gene: TRBV6-5
CDR3aa: CASSYSRFNEKLFF
CDR3nt: TGTGCCAGCAGTTACTCGCGATTCAATGAAAAACTGTTTTTT

abundance: few
j_gene: TRBJ2-3
d_gene: -
v_gene: TRBV24-1
CDR3aa: CATSEVSGVIVTDTQYF
CDR3nt: TGTGCCACCAGTGAGGTCTCCGGGGTCATCGTCACAGATACGCAGTATTTT

abundance: many
j_gene: TRBJ2-5
d_gene: TRBD2
v_gene: TRBV20-1
CDR3aa: CSARASGQETQYF
CDR3nt: TGCAGTGCCCGAGCTAGCGGGCAAGAGACCCAGTACTTC

abundance: many
j_gene: TRBJ1-3
d_gene: -
v_gene: TRBV29-1
CDR3aa: CSVELPGNGTIYF
CDR3nt: TGCAGCGTTGAACTCCCAGGGAACGGCACCATATATTTT

abundance: few
j_gene: TRBJ2-7
d_gene: -
v_gene: TRBV6-2/TRBV6-3
CDR3aa: CASSPPRSYEQYF
CDR3nt: TGTGCCAGCAGCCCCCCTCGGAGCTACGAGCAGTACTTC

abundance: -
j_gene: TRBJ2-7
d_gene: TRBD1
v_gene: TRBV6-5
CDR3aa: CASSYDTGDRGHEQYF
CDR3nt: TGTGCCAGCAGTTACGACACAGGGGACAGGGGCCACGAGCAGTACTTC

abundance: few
j_gene: TRBJ2-1
d_gene: TRBD2
v_gene: TRBV7-2
CDR3aa: CASSLASGGSNEQFF
CDR3nt: TGTGCCAGCAGCTTAGCTAGCGGGGGGTCCAATGAGCAGTTCTTC

abundance: -
j_gene: TRBJ1-3
d_gene: TRBD1
v_gene: TRBV5-4
CDR3aa: CASSLEGAAGNTIYF
CDR3nt: TGTGCCAGCAGCTTAGAGGGGGCTGCTGGAAACACCATATATTTT

abundance: many
j_gene: TRBJ2-1
d_gene: TRBD2
v_gene: TRBV12-3/TRBV12-4
CDR3aa: CASSSSGRGFYNEQFF
CDR3nt: TGTGCCAGCAGCTCTAGCGGGAGGGGATTTTACAATGAGCAGTTCTTC

abundance: -
j_gene: TRBJ2-1
d_gene: TRBD2
v_gene: TRBV29-1
CDR3aa: CSVDSSGVYNEQFF
CDR3nt: TGCAGCGTTGATTCTAGCGGGGTTTACAATGAGCAGTTCTTC

abundance: many
j_gene: TRBJ1-3
d_gene: -
v_gene: TRBV6-1
CDR3aa: CASTRTAVSGNTIYF
CDR3nt: TGTGCCAGCACTCGGACTGCTGTCTCTGGAAACACCATATATTTT

abundance: few
j_gene: TRBJ1-4
d_gene: -
v_gene: TRBV5-1
CDR3aa: CASSPVGTKNEKLFF
CDR3nt: TGCGCCAGCAGCCCGGTAGGGACAAAAAATGAAAAACTGTTTTTT

abundance: many
j_gene: TRBJ2-7
d_gene: -
v_gene: TRBV19
CDR3aa: CASSLGGGYEQYF
CDR3nt: TGTGCCAGTAGCTTAGGTGGTGGCTACGAGCAGTACTTC

abundance: -
j_gene: TRBJ2-3
d_gene: -
v_gene: TRBV6-1
CDR3aa: CASRGLDTQYF
CDR3nt: TGTGCCAGCAGGGGTTTAGATACGCAGTATTTT

abundance: few
j_gene: TRBJ2-3
d_gene: -
v_gene: TRBV7-9
CDR3aa: CASSTQGGDTQYF
CDR3nt: TGTGCCAGCAGTACCCAAGGAGGAGATACGCAGTATTTT

abundance: few
j_gene: TRBJ2-2
d_gene: TRBD2
v_gene: TRBV9
CDR3aa: CASSVGGTSFAGELFF
CDR3nt: TGTGCCAGCAGCGTAGGCGGGACTAGTTTCGCCGGGGAGCTGTTTTTT